Below are 22 T cell receptor beta chains sequenced from a single sample in a study of T-cell memory formation after mild COVID-19. TCRdb re-derived calls from the 5' RACE reads in MiXCR, one entry per CDR3 protein. Among 500,000 to 650,000 distinct CDR3 sequences listed, about 20% were seen once. Sequenced material: PBMCs or a T cell subset sorted from them (not recorded which). All receptors derive from an adult woman who had mild COVID-19 (a few samples of this study predate the infection). Cell type and time point are not known.

The table lists this clonotype with a few counts. CDR3 loop: CASSLASQRKGANGYTF. The CDR3 DNA reads as TGCGCCAGCAGCTTGGCAAGTCAGCGGAAGGGGGCTAATGGCTACACCTTC. V usage is TRBV5-1 and J usage is TRBJ1-2, with 7 bases aligning to TRBD1. From germline, CDR1 is SGHRS and CDR2 YFSETQ. The CDR3 runs to 17 residues. J was trimmed by 6 bases and V by 0 bases; bases with no gene match: 14. Full variable domain (remainder filled in from reference TRBV5-1 and TRBJ1-2): KAGVTQTPRYLIKTRGQQVTLSCSPISGHRSVSWYQQTPGQGLQFLFEYFSETQRNKGNFPGRFSGRQFSNSRSEMNVSTLELGDSALYLCASSLASQRKGANGYTFGSGTRLTVV.

The gene calls are TRBV19 and TRBJ2-7; tentatively, D is TRBD2 (6 bases). This CDR3 is built from 14 residues. The V and J ends lost 1 base and 3 bases respectively, with 10 bases between them. Germline CDR1 and CDR2: LNHDA and SQIVND (reference sequence). CDR3 residues: CASSIARGDYEQYF. The CDR3 region has the DNA TGTGCCAGTAGTATAGCTCGCGGGGACTACGAGCAGTACTTC.

Only a few counts were recorded for this clonotype. V gene TRBV10-3 combines with J gene TRBJ1-1, with unresolved D. The ends were cut back, 0 bases at V and 8 bases at J, with 7 bases in the middle. The CDR3 extends over 12 amino acids. The germline V gene has CDR1 ENHRY and CDR2 SYGVKD. The CDR3 loop is CAISESDREAFF. CDR3 DNA sequence: TGTGCCATCAGTGAGTCCGATAGAGAAGCTTTCTTT.

The chain joins TRBV6-1 to TRBJ2-7; D remains ambiguous. Germline CDR1 MNHNS, CDR2 SASEGT. The CDR3 loop spans 13 amino acids. V was shortened by 3 bases and J by 3 bases, with 9 bases between the two germline ends. In DNA form, the CDR3 reads TGTGCCAGCAGTGACGTGGGGATCTACGAGCAGTACTTC. This translates into CASSDVGIYEQYF.

The chain links TRBV19 to TRBJ2-2; TRBD2 matches at 9 bases. Germline V gives CDR1 LNHDA, CDR2 SQIVND (reference sequence). The CDR3 loop spans 15 amino acids. Trimming took 3 bases from V and 7 from J; bases not matched to a gene: 6. CDR3 DNA: TGTGCCAGTAGTATTCTCAGCGGGAGGATCGGGGAGCTGTTTTTT. This encodes CASSILSGRIGELFF.

This clonotype appeared a single time. The chain uses TRBV29-1 and TRBJ2-5; TRBD2 aligns across 9 bases. Germline assignment: CDR1 SQVTM and CDR2 ANQGSEA. The trim removed 2 bases at V and 1 base at J, leaving 2 bases unmatched. The CDR3 runs to 14 residues. This chain's CDR3 is CSVELAGIQETQYF. In DNA, the CDR3 is TGCAGCGTTGAACTAGCGGGAATCCAAGAGACCCAGTACTTC.

The chain carries TRBV5-1 and TRBJ1-1, with TRBD1 matching over 7 bases. There are 15 residues in the CDR3. The junction had 6 bases not matched to a gene; V was cut back by 4 bases and J by 0 bases. Germline CDR1 SGHRS, CDR2 YFSETQ. The CDR3 loop is CASSREGGLNTEAFF. The CDR3 DNA reads as TGCGCCAGCAGCCGGGAAGGGGGCCTGAACACTGAAGCTTTCTTT.

This chain joins TRBV12-3 or TRBV12-4 and TRBJ2-7; 7 bases fit TRBD1. Germline trimming cut 3 bases from V and 0 bases from J; bases unmatched to any gene: 17. The CDR3 consists of 19 residues. DNA for the CDR3: TGTGCCAGCAGTTTTTCGTATAGAGGAACAGGGGTAGCCTCCTACGAGCAGTACTTC. Translating it yields CASSFSYRGTGVASYEQYF.

The genes are TRBV5-4 and TRBJ2-3; D remains unclear. The CDR3 spans 14 residues. The germline gives CDR1 SGHNT, CDR2 YYREEE (reference sequence). Trimming pared 4 bases from V and 0 bases from J, leaving 9 bases between. The CDR3 bases are TGTGCCAGCAGCATGAAATCTAGCACAGATACGCAGTATTTT. It encodes CASSMKSSTDTQYF.

This clonotype was observed once. The V call is TRBV24-1, the J call TRBJ2-7, with D perhaps matching TRBD2 (5 bases). Germline V gene sequence: CDR1 KGHDR, CDR2 SFDVKD. The ends were cut back, 5 bases at V and 1 base at J, with 8 bases in the middle. This CDR3 region has 13 residues. CDR3 sequence: CATSGGSSYEQYF. CDR3 DNA: TGTGCCACCAGTGGAGGGAGTTCCTACGAGCAGTACTTC.

This clonotype was counted between two and nine times. V gene TRBV24-1 combines with J gene TRBJ1-2; D not certain. Deletions cut 4 bases from V and 4 bases from J, with 9 bases between. The CDR3 has 13 residues. Looked up from germline, CDR1 is KGHDR and CDR2 is SFDVKD. The CDR3, as DNA: TGTGCCACCAGTGAGGCCGGGCGCTATGGCTACACCTTC. This translates into CATSEAGRYGYTF.

This clonotype was observed a handful of times. The CDR3: CASSDGQGAFEKLFF. CDR3 DNA sequence: TGTGCCAGCAGCGACGGACAGGGGGCGTTTGAAAAACTGTTTTTT. The chain is built from TRBV5-4 and TRBJ1-4, with 11 nucleotides matching TRBD1. J gave up 7 bases and V 4 bases, and 6 bases lay outside the gene matches. This CDR3 contains 15 residues. Germline CDR1 is SGHNT and CDR2 is YYREEE (reference sequence).

The V call is TRBV12-3 or TRBV12-4, the J call TRBJ1-4; the D is unclear. With 4 bases removed from V and 5 bases from J, the gap between germline ends came to 14 bases. This CDR3 contains 15 residues. CDR3 in DNA: TGTGCCAGCAGTTCTGAGGAGCTCTTGAATGAAAAACTGTTTTTT. Translated, it gives CASSSEELLNEKLFF.

This CDR3 reads CASSSRWGSGGQQETQYF. CDR3 in DNA: TGTGCCAGCAGCTCCCGCTGGGGTAGCGGGGGGCAGCAAGAGACCCAGTACTTC. The rearrangement uses TRBV5-5 and TRBJ2-5; 10 nucleotides agree with TRBD2. Looked up from germline, CDR1 is SGHKS and CDR2 is YYEKEE (reference sequence). V gave up 3 bases and J gave up 2 bases; unmatched junction bases: 13. The CDR3 has 18 amino acids.

This clonotype was counted ten times or more. J is TRBJ1-3 and V is TRBV11-2; D is unresolved. The length of the CDR3 is 16 residues. Germline CDR1 and CDR2: SGHAT and FQNNGV. The ends were cut back, 0 bases at V and 0 bases at J, with 9 bases in the middle. This CDR3 is CASSLEALLSGNTIYF. The CDR3 DNA sequence: TGTGCCAGCAGCTTAGAGGCACTTCTCTCTGGAAACACCATATATTTT.

V is TRBV29-1 and J is TRBJ1-2; D ambiguous. Trimming left V 4 bases short and J 6 bases short, with 12 bases between. The CDR3 has 12 residues. The V gene's germline CDR1 is SQVTM and CDR2 ANQGSEA. CDR3 loop: CSVAAPRNGYTF. CDR3 sequence (DNA): TGCAGCGTTGCTGCCCCACGGAATGGCTACACCTTC.

This clonotype was detected many times. The chain joins TRBV5-4 to TRBJ2-2, with a tentative D call TRBD2 (5 bases). The ends were cut back, 0 bases at V and 2 bases at J, with 8 bases in the middle. Germline V gene lookup returns CDR1 SGHNT and CDR2 YYREEE (reference sequence). The CDR3 consists of 15 residues. As DNA, the CDR3 is TGTGCCAGCAGCTTGGCCGAGGGTAACACCGGGGAGCTGTTTTTT. As protein: CASSLAEGNTGELFF.

The CDR3 loop is CSARVDGDTEAFF. DNA of the CDR3: TGCAGTGCTAGGGTAGACGGGGACACTGAAGCTTTCTTT. The rearrangement uses TRBV20-1 and TRBJ1-1; D gene uncertain. Per the germline V gene, CDR1 is DFQATT and CDR2 is SNEGSKA (reference sequence). V lost 3 bases to trimming and J lost 3 bases, with 11 bases between them. This CDR3 has 13 amino acids.

V and J are TRBV7-9 and TRBJ2-2; D call uncertain. The CDR3 sequence is 17 residues long. Per the germline V gene, CDR1 is SEHNR and CDR2 is FQNEAQ (reference sequence). V was cut by 5 bases and J by 2 bases, with 18 bases left in between. The CDR3 DNA is TGTGCCAGCAGCCGACACTGGTGGTGGGCTAACACCGGGGAGCTGTTTTTT. Translating gives CASSRHWWWANTGELFF.

This chain connects TRBV7-8 to TRBJ2-1, with 12 nucleotides matching TRBD2. This CDR3 region has 13 residues. The junction had 3 bases not matched to a gene; V was cut back by 6 bases and J by 9 bases. Germline values: CDR1 SGHVS, CDR2 FQNEAQ. The CDR3 region has the DNA TGTGCCAGCAGACCGGGACTAGCGGGTGAGCAGTTCTTC. Translated: CASRPGLAGEQFF.

The table lists this clonotype with a few counts. The chain employs TRBV2 and TRBJ2-1; maybe TRBD2 (5 bases). Germline CDR1 is SNHLY and CDR2 is FYNNEI. CDR3 size: 16 residues. The V and J ends lost 3 bases and 2 bases respectively, with 14 bases between them. CDR3 in amino acids: CASSDRVAFPYNEQFF. The CDR3, as DNA: TGTGCCAGCAGTGACAGAGTAGCGTTCCCCTACAATGAGCAGTTCTTC.

DNA for the CDR3: TGCGCCAGCAGCTTGGAGGGCAGGGAGTTTCGACAACTGTTTTTT. Translation: CASSLEGREFRQLFF. The genes are TRBV5-1 and TRBJ1-4, with D perhaps matching TRBD1 (5 bases). CDR3 length: 15 residues. Germline V gene data show CDR1 as SGHRS and CDR2 as YFSETQ. V was pared by 0 bases and J by 12 bases, with 18 bases between.